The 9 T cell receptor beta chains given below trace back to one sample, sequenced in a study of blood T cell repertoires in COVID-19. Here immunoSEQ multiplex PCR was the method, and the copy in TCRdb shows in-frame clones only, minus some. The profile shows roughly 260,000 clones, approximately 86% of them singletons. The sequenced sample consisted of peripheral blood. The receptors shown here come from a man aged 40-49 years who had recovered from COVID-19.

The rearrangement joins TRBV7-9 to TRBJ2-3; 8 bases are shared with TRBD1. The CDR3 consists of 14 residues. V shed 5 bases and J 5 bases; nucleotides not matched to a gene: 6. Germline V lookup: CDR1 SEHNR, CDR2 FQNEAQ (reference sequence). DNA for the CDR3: TGTGCCAGCAGCGTGGACAGGGTTGAAGATACGCAGTATTTT. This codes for CASSVDRVEDTQYF.

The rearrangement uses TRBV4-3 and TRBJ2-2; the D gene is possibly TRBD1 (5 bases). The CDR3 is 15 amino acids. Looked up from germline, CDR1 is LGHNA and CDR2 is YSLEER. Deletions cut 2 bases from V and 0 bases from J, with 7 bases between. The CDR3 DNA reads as TGCGCCAGCAGCCAAACGACAGCGAACACCGGGGAGCTGTTTTTT. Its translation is CASSQTTANTGELFF.

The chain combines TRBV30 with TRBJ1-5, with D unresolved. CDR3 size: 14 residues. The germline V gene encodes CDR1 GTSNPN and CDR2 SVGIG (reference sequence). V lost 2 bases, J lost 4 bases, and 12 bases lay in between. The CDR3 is CAWSHSALNQPQHF. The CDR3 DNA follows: TGTGCCTGGAGTCACAGTGCCCTTAATCAGCCCCAGCATTTT.

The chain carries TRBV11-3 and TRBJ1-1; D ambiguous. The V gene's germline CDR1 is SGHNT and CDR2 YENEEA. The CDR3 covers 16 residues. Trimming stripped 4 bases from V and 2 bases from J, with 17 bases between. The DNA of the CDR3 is TGTGCCAGCAGCTCAAGGCGGGAAGGGAGAAACACTGAAGCTTTCTTT. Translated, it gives CASSSRREGRNTEAFF.

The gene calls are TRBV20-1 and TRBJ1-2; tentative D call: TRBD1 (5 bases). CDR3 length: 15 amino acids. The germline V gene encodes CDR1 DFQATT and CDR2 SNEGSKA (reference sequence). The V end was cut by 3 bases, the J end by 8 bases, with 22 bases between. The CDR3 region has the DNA TGCAGTGCTAGTGTTCGGGCGGGACCATCGGGGGGCTACACCTTC. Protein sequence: CSASVRAGPSGGYTF.

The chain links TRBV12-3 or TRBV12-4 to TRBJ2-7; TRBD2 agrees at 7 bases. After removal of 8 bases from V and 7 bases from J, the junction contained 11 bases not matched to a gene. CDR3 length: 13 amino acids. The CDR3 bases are TGTGCCAGCGGCGGGGAGGGTCGTGGAGAGCAGTACTTC. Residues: CASGGEGRGEQYF.

CDR3 bases: TGCGCCAGCAGTGCCCCAGGACAGGGTCAGTACTTC. Translation: CASSAPGQGQYF. This sequence joins TRBV10-2 and TRBJ2-7; TRBD1 agrees at 8 bases. Trimming at V came to 4 bases and at J to 10 bases, leaving 6 bases not matched to a gene. The CDR3 extends over 12 amino acids. Germline V gene data show CDR1 as WSHSY and CDR2 as SAAADI.

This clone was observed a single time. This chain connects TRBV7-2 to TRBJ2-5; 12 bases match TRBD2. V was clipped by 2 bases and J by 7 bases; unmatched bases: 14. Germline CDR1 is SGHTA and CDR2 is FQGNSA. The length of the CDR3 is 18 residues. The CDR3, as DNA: TGTGCCAGCAGCTTAAGGATCGGAGCGGGGACTAGCGGGCCGACCCAGTACTTC. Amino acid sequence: CASSLRIGAGTSGPTQYF.

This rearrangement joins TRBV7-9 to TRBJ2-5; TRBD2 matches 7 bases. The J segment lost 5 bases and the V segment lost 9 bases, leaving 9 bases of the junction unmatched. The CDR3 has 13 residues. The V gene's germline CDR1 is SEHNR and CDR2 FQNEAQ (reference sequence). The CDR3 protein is CASAGGGPETQYF. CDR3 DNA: TGTGCCAGTGCTGGGGGGGGACCGGAGACCCAGTACTTC.